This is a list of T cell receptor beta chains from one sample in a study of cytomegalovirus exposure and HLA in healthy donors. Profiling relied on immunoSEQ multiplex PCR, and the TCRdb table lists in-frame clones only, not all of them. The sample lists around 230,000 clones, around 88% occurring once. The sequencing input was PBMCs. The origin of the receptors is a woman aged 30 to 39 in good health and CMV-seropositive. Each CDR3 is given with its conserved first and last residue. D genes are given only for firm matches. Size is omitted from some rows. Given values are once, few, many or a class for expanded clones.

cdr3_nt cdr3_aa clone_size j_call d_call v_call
TGTGCCAGCAGCTCCCTCGGGGGGCCCCAGCATTTT CASSSLGGPQHF - TRBJ1-5 - TRBV5-6
TGTGCCAGCAGCCAAGATAGACAGGCCCACTCTGGAAACACCATATATTTT CASSQDRQAHSGNTIYF - TRBJ1-3 - TRBV4-2
TGTGCCAGCAGCTTAGTCCCCAATTTAGGACAGGGGTATGGCTACACCTTC CASSLVPNLGQGYGYTF - TRBJ1-2 TRBD1 TRBV7-6
TGTGCCACCTCGCCCCTAGCGGGGGGTTTAGATACGCAGTATTTT CATSPLAGGLDTQYF - TRBJ2-3 TRBD2 TRBV15
TGCGCCAGCAGCCAAGAAGCGTCGGGCTCCTACAATGAGCAGTTCTTC CASSQEASGSYNEQFF - TRBJ2-1 - TRBV4-1
TGTGCCAGCAGTTTGGGCAGGGGCTACGAGCAGTACTTC CASSLGRGYEQYF - TRBJ2-7 - TRBV28
TGTGCCAGCGAAGCCAGCCAGGGGTGGGGGCAGTATGGCTACACCTTC CASEASQGWGQYGYTF once TRBJ1-2 - TRBV28
TGCGCCAGCAGCCCGGGAGGAATCGGGTTTTACAATGAGCAGTTCTTC CASSPGGIGFYNEQFF - TRBJ2-1 TRBD2 TRBV5-1
TGCAGCGTGAGGGGGGGGAGCAATCAGCCCCGGCATTTT CSVRGGSNQPRHF - TRBJ1-5 - TRBV29-1
TGCGCCAGCAGCTCAACGGGACTAGCGAACACAGATACGCAGTATTTT CASSSTGLANTDTQYF - TRBJ2-3 TRBD2 TRBV5-1
TGTGCCAGCACCTCAAAGGGGGAGACTGACTCCTACGAGCAGTACTTC CASTSKGETDSYEQYF - TRBJ2-7 - TRBV7-2
TGCGCCAGCAGGTCCAAACCGGTTTCGGCAGATACGCAGTATTTT CASRSKPVSADTQYF - TRBJ2-3 - TRBV5-1
TGCAGCGCCCCTAGCGGGAGAGGCTCCTACAATGAGCAGTTCTTC CSAPSGRGSYNEQFF - TRBJ2-1 TRBD2 TRBV29-1
TGTGCCAGCCAAGGGGACAAGGGGACCCAGTACTTC CASQGDKGTQYF - TRBJ2-5 - TRBV2
TGCGCCAGCAGCTTGGGGGGGACTAGCGCCGGGGAGCTGTTTTTT CASSLGGTSAGELFF - TRBJ2-2 TRBD2 TRBV5-1
TGCGCCAGCAGCTTGTCCGCGGGGGGGGAGACCCAGTACTTC CASSLSAGGETQYF few TRBJ2-5 TRBD2 TRBV5-1
TGTGCCAGCAGTTTATTCGTTAGCAATCAGCCCCAGCATTTT CASSLFVSNQPQHF - TRBJ1-5 - TRBV27
TGTGCCACCAGCAGAGAACCGAGGAGGGCAGATACGCAGTATTTT CATSREPRRADTQYF - TRBJ2-3 - TRBV15
TGCGCCAGCAGCCTGGGAGATATTCTCTCTGGAAACACCATATATTTT CASSLGDILSGNTIYF once TRBJ1-3 - TRBV5-1
TGTGCCAGCAGCCCACCGGAGGCGGATGGCTACACCTTC CASSPPEADGYTF few TRBJ1-2 - TRBV7-9
TGCAGTGCTACGACTGGCTATGGCTACACCTTC CSATTGYGYTF few TRBJ1-2 - TRBV20-1
TGTGCCAGTAGAGGTTCAGGGGGAGCGCAGCCCCAGCATTTT CASRGSGGAQPQHF - TRBJ1-5 TRBD1 TRBV19
TGTGCCAGCAGCCACGGTGGAGGAAGCAATCAGCCCCAGCATTTT CASSHGGGSNQPQHF - TRBJ1-5 - TRBV7-2
TGTGCCAGCAGTTTCCGAGGGACAGGGGTAAGCTACGAGCAGTACTTC CASSFRGTGVSYEQYF - TRBJ2-7 TRBD1 TRBV27
TGTGCCACCAGCTCCAGGACAGAGGTACCGTCGCGCACTGAAGCTTTCTTT CATSSRTEVPSRTEAFF - TRBJ1-1 - TRBV15
TGTGCCACCCGACTAGCGGACGTAGATGAGCAGTTCTTC CATRLADVDEQFF few TRBJ2-1 TRBD2 TRBV18
TGCGCCAGCAGCTTGTCGATGGCTAGCTCCTATGGCTACACCTTC CASSLSMASSYGYTF - TRBJ1-2 - TRBV5-1
TGCGCCAGCAGCCAAGAAACAGGTTCGAGCACTGAAGCTTTCTTT CASSQETGSSTEAFF - TRBJ1-1 - TRBV4-1
TGTGCCAGCAGCTTAGGGGCCCATTCTGTAGAGCAGTTCTTC CASSLGAHSVEQFF - TRBJ2-1 - TRBV7-2
TGTGCCAGCAGTCCACCGGACAGGGGGCTAGAAGCCCAGCATTTT CASSPPDRGLEAQHF - TRBJ1-5 TRBD1 TRBV27
TGCGCCAGCAGCTTGGCCCAGGGCCCCTATGGCTACACCTTC CASSLAQGPYGYTF - TRBJ1-2 - TRBV5-1
TGTGCCAGCAGCCCGGCGAAGGACAGATCCTACAATGAGCAGTTCTTC CASSPAKDRSYNEQFF - TRBJ2-1 - TRBV13
TGTGCCAGCACCCCCCCGGAGGCAAGTAGTTACGAGCAGTACTTC CASTPPEASSYEQYF - TRBJ2-7 - TRBV11-2
TGTGCCAGCAGCTTCTCCCAGGACTATGGCTACACCTTC CASSFSQDYGYTF - TRBJ1-2 - TRBV5-5
TGTGCCAGCGAAAAACAGGGACAGATGAACACTGAAGCTTTCTTT CASEKQGQMNTEAFF - TRBJ1-1 TRBD1 TRBV6-5
TGCGCCAGCAGCGCCGGTGGTCCCGCCTACGAGCAGTACTTC CASSAGGPAYEQYF - TRBJ2-7 - TRBV5-1
TGCAGCGTTGAAGATAAGGGGACAGGGTTTGCGGAGACCCAGTACTTC CSVEDKGTGFAETQYF - TRBJ2-5 TRBD1 TRBV29-1
TGTGCCAGCAGCGTAGGGACTAGCAATGAGCAGTTCTTC CASSVGTSNEQFF - TRBJ2-1 TRBD2 TRBV9
TGTGCCAGCACCCTACGACTGGCGAAGCGACCCCCCTACGAGCAGTACTTC CASTLRLAKRPPYEQYF - TRBJ2-7 - TRBV21-1
TGTGCCAGCAGCATCCTAGCGGGAGGGCCAGGAGATACGCAGTATTTT CASSILAGGPGDTQYF - TRBJ2-3 TRBD2 TRBV7-9
TGTGCCAGCAGTGATTCCGGGACTGAAGCTTTCTTT CASSDSGTEAFF few TRBJ1-1 - TRBV2
TGTGCCAGCAGAGGGCAGGGTCCTGAAGCTTTCTTT CASRGQGPEAFF - TRBJ1-1 - TRBV7-9